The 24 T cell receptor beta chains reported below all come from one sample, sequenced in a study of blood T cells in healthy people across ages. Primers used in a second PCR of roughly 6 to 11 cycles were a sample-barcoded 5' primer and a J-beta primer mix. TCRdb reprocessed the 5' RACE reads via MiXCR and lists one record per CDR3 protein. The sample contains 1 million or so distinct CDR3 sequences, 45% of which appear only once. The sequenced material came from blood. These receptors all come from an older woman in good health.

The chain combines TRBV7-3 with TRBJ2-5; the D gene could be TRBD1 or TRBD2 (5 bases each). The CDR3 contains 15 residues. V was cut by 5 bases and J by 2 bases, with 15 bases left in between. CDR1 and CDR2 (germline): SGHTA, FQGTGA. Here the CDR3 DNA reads TGTGCCAGCAGCCCCTATCGGGGCAAACAAGAGACCCAGTACTTC. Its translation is CASSPYRGKQETQYF.

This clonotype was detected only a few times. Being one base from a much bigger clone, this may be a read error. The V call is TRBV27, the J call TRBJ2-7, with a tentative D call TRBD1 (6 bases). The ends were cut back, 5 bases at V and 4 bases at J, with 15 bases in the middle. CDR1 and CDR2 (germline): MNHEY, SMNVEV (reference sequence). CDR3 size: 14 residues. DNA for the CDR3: TGTGCCAGCAGTGTCAAGGACAGTGGGTACGAGCAGTACTTC. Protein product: CASSVKDSGYEQYF.

Here the CDR3 reads CASSPDSTSYNEQYF. In DNA, the CDR3 is TGCGCCAGCAGCCCGGACTCAACCTCCTACAATGAGCAGTACTTC. The chain uses TRBV5-1 and TRBJ2-7; a possible D gene is TRBD2 (5 bases). The length of the CDR3 is 15 residues. Per germline, CDR1 SGHRS and CDR2 YFSETQ. V gave up 4 bases and J gave up 7 bases, with 21 bases separating them.

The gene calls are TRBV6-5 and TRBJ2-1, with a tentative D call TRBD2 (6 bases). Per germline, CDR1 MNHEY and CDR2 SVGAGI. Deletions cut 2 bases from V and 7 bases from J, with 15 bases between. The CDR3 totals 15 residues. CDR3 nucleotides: TGTGCCAGCAGTTACATGGCGGGAACGTATAATGAGCAGTTCTTC. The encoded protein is CASSYMAGTYNEQFF.

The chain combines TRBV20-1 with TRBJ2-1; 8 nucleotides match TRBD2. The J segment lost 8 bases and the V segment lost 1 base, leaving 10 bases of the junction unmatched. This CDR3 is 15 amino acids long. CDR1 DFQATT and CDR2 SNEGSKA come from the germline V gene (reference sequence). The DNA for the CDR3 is TGCAGTGCTAGAGGCCAAGCGGGAGTTACAGATGAGCAGTTCTTC. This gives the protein CSARGQAGVTDEQFF.

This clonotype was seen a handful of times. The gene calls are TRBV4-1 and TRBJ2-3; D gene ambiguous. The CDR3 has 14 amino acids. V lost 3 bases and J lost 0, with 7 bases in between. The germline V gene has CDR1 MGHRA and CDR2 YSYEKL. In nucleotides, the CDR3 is TGCGCCAGCAGCCATGGACCTAGCACAGATACGCAGTATTTT. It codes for CASSHGPSTDTQYF.

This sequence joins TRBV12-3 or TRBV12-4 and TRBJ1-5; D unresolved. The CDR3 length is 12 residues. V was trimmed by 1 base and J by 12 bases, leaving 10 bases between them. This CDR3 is CASSLGVRIQHF. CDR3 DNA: TGTGCCAGCAGTTTAGGAGTCAGGATCCAGCATTTT.

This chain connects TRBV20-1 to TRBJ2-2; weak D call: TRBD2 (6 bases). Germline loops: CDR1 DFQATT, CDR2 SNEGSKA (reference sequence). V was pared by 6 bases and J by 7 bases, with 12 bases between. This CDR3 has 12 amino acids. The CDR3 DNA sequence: TGCAGTGCAAACGGGGGTTTCGGGGAGCTGTTTTTT. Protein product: CSANGGFGELFF.

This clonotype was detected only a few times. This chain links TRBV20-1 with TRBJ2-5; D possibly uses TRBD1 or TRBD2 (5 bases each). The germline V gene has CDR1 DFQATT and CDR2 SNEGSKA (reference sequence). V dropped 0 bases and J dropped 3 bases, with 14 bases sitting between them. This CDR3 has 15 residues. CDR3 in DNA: TGCAGTGCTAGAGATGCCGGGACCGGAAAAGAGACCCAGTACTTC. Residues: CSARDAGTGKETQYF.

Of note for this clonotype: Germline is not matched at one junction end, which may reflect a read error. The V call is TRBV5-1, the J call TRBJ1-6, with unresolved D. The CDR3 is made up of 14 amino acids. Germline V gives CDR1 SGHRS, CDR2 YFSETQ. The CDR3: CASSLNIPGSPPHF. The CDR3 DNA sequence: TGCGCCAGCAGCTTGAACATCCCGGGTTCACCCCCCCACTTT.

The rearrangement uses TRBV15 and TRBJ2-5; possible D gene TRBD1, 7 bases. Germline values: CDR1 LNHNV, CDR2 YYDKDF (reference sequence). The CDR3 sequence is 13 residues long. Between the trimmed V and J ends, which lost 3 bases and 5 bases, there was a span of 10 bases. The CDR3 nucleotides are TGTGCCACCAGCAGGACAGGGAGGGAGACCCAGTACTTC. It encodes CATSRTGRETQYF.

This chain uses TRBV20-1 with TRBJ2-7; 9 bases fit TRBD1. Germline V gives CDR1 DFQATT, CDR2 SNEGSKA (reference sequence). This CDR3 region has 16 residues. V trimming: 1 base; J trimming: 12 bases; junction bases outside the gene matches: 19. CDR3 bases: TGCAGTGCTAGAGTAGAAAAGACAGGGGGGAGGGAGACCCGGTACTTC. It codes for CSARVEKTGGRETRYF.

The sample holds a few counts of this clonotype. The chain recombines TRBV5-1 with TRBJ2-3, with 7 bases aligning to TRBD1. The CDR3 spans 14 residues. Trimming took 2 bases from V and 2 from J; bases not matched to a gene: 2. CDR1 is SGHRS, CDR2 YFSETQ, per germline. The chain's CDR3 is CASSFGQVTDTQYF. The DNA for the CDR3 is TGCGCCAGCAGCTTCGGACAGGTCACAGATACGCAGTATTTT.

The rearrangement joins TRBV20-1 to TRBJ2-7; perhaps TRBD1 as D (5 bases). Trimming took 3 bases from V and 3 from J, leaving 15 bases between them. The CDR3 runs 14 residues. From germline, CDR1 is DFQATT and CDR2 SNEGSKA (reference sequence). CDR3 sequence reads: CSASDRVSFYEQYF. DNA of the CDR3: TGCAGTGCTAGTGACAGAGTTTCCTTCTACGAGCAGTACTTC.

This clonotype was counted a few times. This CDR3 is CASSLGPSVDTQYF. In DNA, the CDR3 is TGTGCCAGCAGTTTGGGTCCTAGCGTAGATACGCAGTATTTT. The rearrangement joins TRBV12-3 or TRBV12-4 to TRBJ2-3; weak D call: TRBD2 (6 bases). V was clipped by 3 bases and J by 5 bases, with 12 bases between them. The CDR3 is made up of 14 amino acids.

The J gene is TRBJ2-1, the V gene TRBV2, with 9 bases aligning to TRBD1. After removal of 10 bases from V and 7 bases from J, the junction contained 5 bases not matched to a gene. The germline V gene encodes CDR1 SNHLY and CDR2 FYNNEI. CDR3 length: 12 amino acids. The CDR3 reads CAILQGANEQFF. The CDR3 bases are TGTGCCATCTTACAGGGGGCTAATGAGCAGTTCTTC.

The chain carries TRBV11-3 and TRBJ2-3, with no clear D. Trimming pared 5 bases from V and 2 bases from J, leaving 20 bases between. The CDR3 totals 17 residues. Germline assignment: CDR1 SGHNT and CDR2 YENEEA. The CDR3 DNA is TGTGCCAGCAGCCCCCGGTCAGCAGGTCTATCCACAGATACGCAGTATTTT. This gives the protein CASSPRSAGLSTDTQYF.

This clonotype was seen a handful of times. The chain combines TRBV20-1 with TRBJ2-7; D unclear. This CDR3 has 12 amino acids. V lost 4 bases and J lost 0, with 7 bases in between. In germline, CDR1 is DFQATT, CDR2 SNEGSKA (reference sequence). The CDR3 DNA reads TGCAGTGCTAATGACAACTCCTACGAGCAGTACTTC. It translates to CSANDNSYEQYF.

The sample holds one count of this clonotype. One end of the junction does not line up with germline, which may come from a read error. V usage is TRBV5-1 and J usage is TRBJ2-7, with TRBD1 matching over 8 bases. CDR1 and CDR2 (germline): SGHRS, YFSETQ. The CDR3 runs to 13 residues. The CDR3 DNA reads TGCGCCAGCAGCCATGGACAGGGCTACGGGCAGTACTTC. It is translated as CASSHGQGYGQYF.

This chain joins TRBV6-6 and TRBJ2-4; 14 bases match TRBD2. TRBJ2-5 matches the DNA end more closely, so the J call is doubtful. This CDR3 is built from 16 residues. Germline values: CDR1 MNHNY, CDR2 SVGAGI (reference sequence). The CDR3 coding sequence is TGTGCCAGCAGTGGGACTAGCGGGAGCCTCGGGGAGACCCAGTACTTC. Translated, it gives CASSGTSGSLGETQYF.

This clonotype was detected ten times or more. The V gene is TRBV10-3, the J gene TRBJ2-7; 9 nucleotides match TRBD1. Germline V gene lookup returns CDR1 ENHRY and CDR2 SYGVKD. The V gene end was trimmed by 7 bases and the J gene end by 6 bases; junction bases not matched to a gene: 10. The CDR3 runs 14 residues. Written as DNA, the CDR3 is TGTGCCATCAACCCCGGGACAGGGAGGAGCGAGCAGTACTTC. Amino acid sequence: CAINPGTGRSEQYF.

CDR3 nucleotide sequence: TGTGCCAGCAGCAAACAGGGGGACTCTGGCTACACCTTC. Encoded protein: CASSKQGDSGYTF. The chain recombines TRBV5-6 with TRBJ1-2; 8 bases line up with TRBD1. CDR1 SGHDT and CDR2 YYEEEE come from the germline V gene. CDR3 length equals 13 residues. V dropped 4 bases and J dropped 7; count of bases not matched to a gene: 6.

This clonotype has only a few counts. This CDR3 is CASSLGGLAGEYTQYF. CDR3 coding DNA: TGTGCCAGCAGCCTCGGGGGACTAGCGGGAGAGTATACGCAGTATTTT. This chain joins TRBV14 and TRBJ2-3; 14 bases are a match to TRBD2. The V gene end was trimmed by 4 bases and the J gene end by 7 bases; junction bases not matched to a gene: 7. The CDR3 loop spans 16 amino acids. The germline V gene encodes CDR1 SGHDN and CDR2 FVKESK.

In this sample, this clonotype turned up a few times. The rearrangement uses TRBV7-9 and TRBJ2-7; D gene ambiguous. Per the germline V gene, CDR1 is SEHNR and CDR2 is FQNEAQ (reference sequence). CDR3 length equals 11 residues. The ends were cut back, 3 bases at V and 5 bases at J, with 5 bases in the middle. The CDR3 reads CASSFDHEQYF. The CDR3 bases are TGTGCCAGCAGCTTTGACCACGAGCAGTACTTC.